Listed below are T cell receptor beta chains from one sample, sequenced in a study of blood T cell repertoires in COVID-19. Repertoires were generated with immunoSEQ multiplex PCR, while TCRdb's copy carries only in-frame clones and drops some. The table lists approximately 260,000 clones, roughly nine tenths of them singletons. The sequenced sample was peripheral blood. These receptors all come from a man in his 60s who had recovered from COVID-19. CDR3s include the opening cysteine and the closing phenylalanine or tryptophan. D genes are given only for firm matches. Clone size is shown for a subset of rows, as once, few, many or a class of expanded clone.

size,D,J,V,CDR3,DNA
-,TRBD1,TRBJ1-2,TRBV25-1,CASSSAGTGSNYGYTF,TGTGCCAGCAGCTCCGCCGGGACAGGTTCTAACTATGGCTACACCTTC
-,-,TRBJ1-1,TRBV4-1,CASSRTAEGTEAFF,TGCGCCAGCAGCCGGACAGCCGAAGGCACTGAAGCTTTCTTT
-,TRBD1,TRBJ1-4,TRBV2,CASSEETGFGEKLFF,TGTGCCAGCAGTGAGGAGACAGGGTTTGGAGAAAAACTGTTTTTT
-,-,TRBJ2-1,TRBV27,CASSFSRSTGNEQFF,TGTGCCAGCAGTTTTTCTCGATCAACGGGGAATGAGCAGTTCTTC
-,TRBD1,TRBJ1-2,TRBV6-5,CASSTPGQGNHGYTF,TGTGCCAGCAGTACTCCGGGACAGGGGAATCATGGCTACACCTTC
-,-,TRBJ1-2,TRBV6-5,CASRPGQPTPYGYTF,TGTGCCAGCAGACCCGGACAGCCCACACCCTATGGCTACACCTTC
-,-,TRBJ2-3,TRBV30,CAGTVTSTDTQYF,TGTGCCGGAACAGTTACTAGCACAGATACGCAGTATTTT
-,-,TRBJ2-5,TRBV6-5,CASSTYGERETQYF,TGTGCCAGCAGTACCTACGGGGAAAGGGAGACCCAGTACTTC
-,TRBD2,TRBJ2-5,TRBV18,CASSRRGGQETQYF,TGTGCCAGCTCCCGACGCGGGGGCCAAGAGACCCAGTACTTC
-,-,TRBJ2-2,TRBV7-2,CASSFPTEGTGELFF,TGTGCCAGCAGCTTCCCCACGGAGGGCACCGGGGAGCTGTTTTTT
once,TRBD1,TRBJ2-7,TRBV12-3/TRBV12-4,CASSQGTAYEQYF,TGTGCCAGCAGCCAAGGGACAGCTTACGAGCAGTACTTC
once,-,TRBJ1-3,TRBV5-1,CASSLDNSGNTIYF,TGCGCCAGCAGCTTGGACAACTCTGGAAACACCATATATTTT
-,-,TRBJ1-6,TRBV9,CASSVGATWNSPLHF,TGTGCCAGCAGCGTTGGGGCTACCTGGAATTCACCCCTCCACTTT
-,TRBD1,TRBJ2-2,TRBV24-1,CATSVPPGQGATGELFF,TGTGCCACCAGTGTTCCCCCGGGACAGGGGGCCACCGGGGAGCTGTTTTTT
-,-,TRBJ1-5,TRBV9,CASSAGGGGGNQPQHF,TGTGCCAGCAGCGCCGGGGGAGGAGGTGGCAATCAGCCCCAGCATTTT
once,-,TRBJ2-1,TRBV4-1,CASSQAGASYEQFF,TGCGCCAGCAGCCAAGCTGGAGCCTCTTATGAGCAGTTCTTC
-,TRBD2,TRBJ2-1,TRBV2,CASSRDRGGEQFF,TGTGCCAGCAGCCGGGACCGGGGGGGCGAGCAGTTCTTC
once,-,TRBJ2-7,TRBV21-1,CASSSGTGSNYEQYF,TGTGCCAGCAGCTCAGGGACAGGGTCGAACTACGAGCAGTACTTC
-,-,TRBJ1-2,TRBV6-6,CASSYLSGYTF,TGTGCCAGCAGTTACCTAAGCGGCTACACCTTC
-,TRBD1,TRBJ1-2,TRBV5-5,CASSIGQGTYGYTF,TGTGCCAGCAGCATCGGACAGGGAACATATGGCTACACCTTC
-,-,TRBJ2-1,TRBV30,CAWSPRWVAGAPYNEQFF,TGTGCCTGGAGTCCACGGTGGGTAGCAGGGGCCCCCTACAATGAGCAGTTCTTC
-,TRBD1,TRBJ2-7,TRBV18,CASSLGTGMGYEQYF,TGTGCCAGCTCACTAGGGACAGGGATGGGTTACGAGCAGTACTTC
-,-,TRBJ2-5,TRBV5-5,CASSLGPAGGPRRETQYF,TGTGCCAGCAGCTTGGGTCCGGCCGGGGGACCTCGCCGAGAGACCCAGTACTTC
few,-,TRBJ2-5,TRBV4-1,CASSQIVGETQYF,TGCGCCAGCAGCCAAATCGTCGGGGAGACCCAGTACTTC
-,TRBD1,TRBJ2-5,TRBV2,CASSGQGARETQYF,TGTGCCAGCAGTGGACAGGGGGCTAGAGAGACCCAGTACTTC
-,-,TRBJ1-1,TRBV19,CASSIDRGLPEAFF,TGTGCCAGTAGTATAGACAGGGGTTTACCTGAAGCTTTCTTT
-,TRBD2,TRBJ2-2,TRBV10-1,CATPQRGNQSNTGELFF,TGCGCCACCCCCCAGCGGGGCAACCAATCGAACACCGGGGAGCTGTTTTTT
-,TRBD1,TRBJ2-1,TRBV6-4,CASSLDRGRINEQFF,TGTGCCAGCAGTCTGGACAGGGGGCGTATCAATGAGCAGTTCTTC
once,-,TRBJ1-3,TRBV28,CASEASGNTIYF,TGTGCCAGCGAGGCCTCTGGAAACACCATATATTTT
-,TRBD1,TRBJ1-5,TRBV23-1,CASSQNRGRDQPQHF,TGCGCCAGCAGTCAAAACAGGGGGCGAGACCAGCCCCAGCATTTT
-,TRBD1,TRBJ1-2,TRBV7-9,CASSLALGDREKGYTF,TGTGCCAGCAGCTTAGCGCTGGGGGACAGGGAAAAAGGCTACACCTTC
-,TRBD2,TRBJ2-3,TRBV27,CASSGGRDTQYF,TGTGCCAGCAGCGGGGGGAGAGATACGCAGTATTTT
-,-,TRBJ2-3,TRBV27,CASSPDPGGDTQYF,TGTGCCAGCAGTCCAGATCCAGGTGGCGATACGCAGTATTTT
-,TRBD1,TRBJ1-5,TRBV4-1,CASSAQTGNNQPQHF,TGCGCCAGCAGCGCCCAGACAGGGAACAATCAGCCCCAGCATTTT
-,-,TRBJ2-1,TRBV4-1,CASSQDGARYNEQFF,TGCGCCAGCAGCCAAGATGGGGCCCGTTACAATGAGCAGTTCTTC
once,TRBD1,TRBJ1-6,TRBV15,CATSGGTGVYNSPLHF,TGTGCCACCAGCGGAGGGACAGGGGTCTATAATTCACCCCTCCACTTT
once,-,TRBJ1-1,TRBV9,CASSEGESGAFF,TGTGCCAGCAGCGAGGGGGAATCGGGAGCTTTCTTT
-,TRBD2,TRBJ2-5,TRBV2,CASFGLAGDFQETQYF,TGTGCCAGCTTTGGACTAGCGGGGGATTTCCAAGAGACCCAGTACTTC
-,-,TRBJ1-5,TRBV6-1,CASSDGIKLVEF,TGTGCCAGCAGTGACGGGATAAAGCTCGTGGAATTT
few,-,TRBJ1-2,TRBV6-5,CASSRGVFGYGYTF,TGTGCCAGCAGTCGCGGGGTGTTTGGCTATGGCTACACCTTC
once,TRBD1,TRBJ2-3,TRBV6-2/TRBV6-3,CASSYRAQGATDTQYF,TGTGCCAGCAGTTACAGGGCCCAGGGGGCCACAGATACGCAGTATTTT
-,TRBD2,TRBJ2-1,TRBV18,CASSPDSGEQFF,TGTGCCAGCTCACCCGATAGCGGGGAGCAGTTCTTC
-,-,TRBJ2-1,TRBV11-2,CASSFGQGPYNEQFF,TGTGCCAGCAGCTTCGGGCAGGGGCCCTACAATGAGCAGTTCTTC
once,-,TRBJ2-7,TRBV24-1,CATSDGGYEQYF,TGTGCCACCAGTGACGGGGGCTACGAGCAGTACTTC
-,TRBD1,TRBJ2-3,TRBV5-1,CASSWTGGADTQYF,TGCGCCAGCAGCTGGACAGGGGGCGCAGATACGCAGTATTTT
-,TRBD1,TRBJ1-6,TRBV15,CATSRWTGNSPLHF,TGTGCCACCAGCAGATGGACAGGGAATTCACCCCTCCACTTT
-,TRBD2,TRBJ2-7,TRBV3-1/TRBV3-2,CASSKTSGRYEQYF,TGTGCCAGCAGCAAGACTAGCGGGCGATACGAGCAGTACTTC
once,TRBD1,TRBJ1-1,TRBV12-3/TRBV12-4,CASSHGQGEAFF,TGTGCCAGCAGTCATGGACAGGGTGAAGCTTTCTTT
-,TRBD1,TRBJ1-1,TRBV9,CASSLRGGNTEAFF,TGTGCCAGCAGCCTCCGAGGGGGCAACACTGAAGCTTTCTTT
once,-,TRBJ1-5,TRBV28,CASSLMVRSNQPQHF,TGTGCCAGCAGTTTAATGGTCAGAAGCAATCAGCCCCAGCATTTT
-,TRBD1,TRBJ1-5,TRBV30,CAWSTGTGFLNNQPQHF,TGTGCCTGGAGTACCGGGACAGGGTTTTTGAACAATCAGCCCCAGCATTTT
-,TRBD1,TRBJ1-6,TRBV19,CASSILSTGTAQNSPLHF,TGTGCCAGTAGTATACTCTCCACCGGGACAGCTCAAAATTCACCCCTCCACTTT
-,TRBD1,TRBJ1-2,TRBV3-1/TRBV3-2,CASSQAGQGYYGYTF,TGTGCCAGCAGCCAAGCCGGACAGGGCTACTATGGCTACACCTTC
once,-,TRBJ2-1,TRBV5-4,CASSLVGRYGVRNEQFF,TGTGCCAGCAGCTTGGTGGGCCGTTATGGCGTTCGGAATGAGCAGTTCTTC